Included here is one T cell receptor beta chain sequence, with context. The data were produced by immunoSEQ multiplex PCR, yet TCRdb's version contains in-frame clones alone and is incomplete. The data hold about 79,000 clones, with 91% observed a single time. This specimen comes from a study of technical replicates of blood from several donors. V was trimmed by 2 bases and J by 7 bases, leaving 12 bases between them. Germline assignment: CDR1 MNHEY and CDR2 SMNVEV (reference sequence). The CDR3 runs to 14 residues. The chain is built from TRBV27 and TRBJ1-5, with unresolved D. This TCR came from a human donor in good health. Some clones in this sample may be carry-over from other donors' samples. Sequencing was performed on T cells isolated from PBMCs. CDR3 DNA sequence: TGTGCCAGCAGTTTACCGGGATCGGGACAGCCCCAGCATTTT. Encoded protein: CASSLPGSGQPQHF.